What follows are 17 T cell receptor beta chains derived from one specimen sequenced in a study of T cell responses to AZD1222 COVID-19 vaccine. Assay: immunoSEQ multiplex PCR; the TCRdb copy retains only in-frame clones and omits some. The sample contains about 88,000 clones, 85% to 90% of which appear only once. The specimen was peripheral blood, collected 28 days after the second AZD1222 dose. The receptors here all came from an adult who received the AZD1222 COVID-19 vaccine.

The chain couples TRBV5-5 to TRBJ1-3; TRBD1 is a possible D gene (5 bases). Per germline, CDR1 SGHKS and CDR2 YYEKEE (reference sequence). The CDR3 is 16 residues long. Trimming stripped 4 bases from V and 4 bases from J, with 18 bases between. The CDR3 loop is CASSHLRERRGNTIYF. The DNA for the CDR3 is TGTGCCAGCAGCCACCTCAGGGAACGTCGAGGAAACACCATATATTTT.

The chain combines TRBV7-2 with TRBJ2-2; a weak D match, TRBD2 (6 bases). This CDR3 comprises 15 residues. With 0 bases removed from V and 2 bases from J, the gap between germline ends came to 7 bases. The V gene's germline CDR1 is SGHTA and CDR2 FQGNSA. CDR3 DNA sequence: TGTGCCAGCAGCTTAGCGGGGGGTAACACCGGGGAGCTGTTTTTT. The encoded protein is CASSLAGGNTGELFF.

The chain recombines TRBV19 with TRBJ1-2, with TRBD1 matching 8 bases. Germline V lookup: CDR1 LNHDA, CDR2 SQIVND (reference sequence). This CDR3 is 13 amino acids long. Trimming at V came to 4 bases and at J to 4 bases, leaving 2 bases not matched to a gene. The CDR3 DNA reads as TGTGCCAGTAGTACCGGACAGGGCTATGGCTACACCTTC. Its translation is CASSTGQGYGYTF. The variable domain in full, with the rest retrieved from reference TRBV19 and TRBJ1-2, is DGGITQSPKYLFRKEGQNVTLSCEQNLNHDAMYWYRQDPGQGLRLIYYSQIVNDFQKGDIAEGYSVSREKKESFPLTVTSAQKNPTAFYLCASSTGQGYGYTFGSGTRLTVV.

The CDR3 spells CASSEGHYNEQFF. As DNA, the CDR3 is TGTGCCAGCAGTGAGGGGCACTACAATGAGCAGTTCTTC. The V call is TRBV6-4, the J call TRBJ2-1, with D possibly matching TRBD1 (5 bases). The CDR3 loop spans 13 amino acids. V dropped 3 bases and J dropped 3 bases, with 6 bases sitting between them. The germline CDR1 and CDR2 sequences are MRHNA and SNTAGT.

In this sample, this clone turned up a few times. The gene calls are TRBV4-1 and TRBJ2-1; 11 bases agree with TRBD2. Germline loops: CDR1 MGHRA, CDR2 YSYEKL. Unmatched junction bases numbered 7, after V lost 3 bases and J lost 3 bases. This CDR3 contains 17 residues. The CDR3 region is CASSQTSGTSGYNEQFF. The CDR3 DNA sequence: TGCGCCAGCAGCCAGACCTCCGGGACTAGCGGCTACAATGAGCAGTTCTTC.

The V gene is TRBV6-6, the J gene TRBJ1-6; D unresolved. The germline CDR1 and CDR2 sequences are MNHNY and SVGAGI (reference sequence). The length of the CDR3 is 17 residues. V lost 5 bases, J lost 7 bases, and 21 bases lay in between. This chain's CDR3 is CASSPILPLAGNSPLHF. CDR3 coding DNA: TGTGCCAGCAGTCCAATCCTCCCCCTGGCTGGGAATTCACCCCTCCACTTT.

The chain has TRBV19 and TRBJ1-5; no clear D gene. The length of the CDR3 is 14 residues. Germline V gene data show CDR1 as LNHDA and CDR2 as SQIVND (reference sequence). With 3 bases removed from V and 2 bases from J, the gap between germline ends came to 8 bases. The CDR3 sequence is CASSILVGNQPQHF. CDR3 bases: TGTGCCAGTAGTATTTTGGTTGGCAATCAGCCCCAGCATTTT.

J is TRBJ2-7 and V is TRBV6-2 or TRBV6-3; no reliable D call. This CDR3 has 15 residues. Germline CDR1 reads MNHEY; CDR2 reads SVGEGT. The germline V and J ends were trimmed by 2 bases and 4 bases, with 15 bases remaining between them. The CDR3 DNA sequence: TGTGCCAGCAGTTACGGCGGAGCCTTCGGGTACGAGCAGTACTTC. This codes for CASSYGGAFGYEQYF.

The rearrangement uses TRBV2 and TRBJ1-4; no definite D call. CDR1 is SNHLY and CDR2 is FYNNEI in the germline V gene. The CDR3 length is 13 residues. V lost 6 bases to trimming and J lost 4 bases, with 9 bases between them. CDR3 DNA: TGTGCCAGCAGGCGGGAGTTTAATGAAAAACTGTTTTTT. Translating gives CASRREFNEKLFF.

This chain connects TRBV4-1 to TRBJ1-3; D possibly corresponds to TRBD1 (6 bases). The CDR3 covers 18 residues. V was cut by 4 bases and J by 0 bases, with 19 bases left in between. Germline loops: CDR1 MGHRA, CDR2 YSYEKL. For the CDR3, the DNA is TGCGCCAGCAGCCGGTTCGGGGGCGGTTCCAACTCTGGAAACACCATATATTTT. Protein: CASSRFGGGSNSGNTIYF.

The gene calls are TRBV10-3 and TRBJ1-6; D is ambiguous. CDR1 is ENHRY and CDR2 is SYGVKD in the germline V gene. The V end lost 3 bases, the J end lost 6 bases, and 15 bases lay between the germline ends. The CDR3 covers 16 residues. CDR3 residues: CAISDAHSSGNSPLHF. For the CDR3, the DNA is TGTGCCATCAGTGACGCCCACTCCAGCGGTAATTCACCCCTCCACTTT.

The chain is built from TRBV11-2 and TRBJ2-5; no clear D. Germline CDR1 reads SGHAT; CDR2 reads FQNNGV. The CDR3 runs to 12 residues. The V and J ends lost 8 bases and 0 bases respectively, with 7 bases between them. CDR3: CASSENQETQYF. The DNA of the CDR3 is TGTGCCAGCTCCGAAAACCAAGAGACCCAGTACTTC.

CDR3 in DNA: TGTGCCAGCTCGACCACCAGCGGCACTGAAGCTTTCTTT. Protein product: CASSTTSGTEAFF. The chain combines TRBV18 with TRBJ1-1, with D uncertain. The V end was cut by 6 bases, the J end by 4 bases, with 12 bases between. CDR3 size: 13 residues. CDR1 and CDR2 from the germline V gene are KGHSH and LQKENI.

The CDR3 region is CASSKGGNQPQHF. CDR3 DNA sequence: TGTGCCAGTAGTAAGGGGGGTAATCAGCCCCAGCATTTT. This chain links TRBV19 with TRBJ1-5; weak D call: TRBD1 (6 bases). Looked up from germline, CDR1 is LNHDA and CDR2 is SQIVND (reference sequence). This CDR3 is 13 amino acids long. V was shortened by 4 bases and J by 4 bases, with 8 bases between the two germline ends.

This chain uses TRBV5-1 with TRBJ1-2, with 7 bases aligning to TRBD1. CDR1 and CDR2 (germline): SGHRS, YFSETQ. The CDR3 is 13 residues long. The trim removed 4 bases at V and 6 bases at J, leaving 6 bases unmatched. The CDR3 loop is CASSTQGGDGYTF. The CDR3 region has the DNA TGCGCCAGCAGCACCCAGGGGGGGGATGGCTACACCTTC.

This chain links TRBV9 with TRBJ1-3, with D uncertain. Germline assignment: CDR1 SGDLS and CDR2 YYNGEE. V was trimmed by 3 bases and J by 4 bases, leaving 8 bases between them. This CDR3 contains 13 residues. The CDR3 reads CASSATRGNTIYF. The CDR3 region has the DNA TGTGCCAGCAGCGCCACGCGGGGAAACACCATATATTTT.

V gene TRBV29-1 combines with J gene TRBJ1-1, with D perhaps matching TRBD1 (6 bases). V was trimmed by 7 bases and J by 0 bases, leaving 12 bases between them. There are 13 residues in the CDR3. Per germline, CDR1 SQVTM and CDR2 ANQGSEA. CDR3 loop: CSGRTAMNTEAFF. CDR3 nucleotides: TGCAGCGGCCGGACAGCCATGAACACTGAAGCTTTCTTT.